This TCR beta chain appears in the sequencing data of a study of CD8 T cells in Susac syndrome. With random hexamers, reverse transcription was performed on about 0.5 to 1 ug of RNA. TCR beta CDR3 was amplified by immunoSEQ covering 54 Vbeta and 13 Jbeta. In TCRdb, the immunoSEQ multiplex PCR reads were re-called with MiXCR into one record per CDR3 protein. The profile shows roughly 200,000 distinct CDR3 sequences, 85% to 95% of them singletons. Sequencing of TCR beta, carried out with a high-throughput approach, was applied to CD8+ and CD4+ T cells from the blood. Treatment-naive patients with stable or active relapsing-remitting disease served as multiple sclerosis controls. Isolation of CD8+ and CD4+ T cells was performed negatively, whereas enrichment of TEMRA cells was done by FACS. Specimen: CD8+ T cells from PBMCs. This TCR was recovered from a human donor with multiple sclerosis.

The CDR3 region has the DNA TGTGCCAGCAGTTTATTCCGTTTGGAAAAACTGTTTTTT. Amino acids: CASSLFRLEKLFF. The rearrangement links TRBV28 to TRBJ1-4; D unclear. Trimming took 1 base from V and 8 from J, leaving 8 bases between them. The CDR3 length is 13 residues. CDR1 and CDR2 from the germline V gene are MDHEN and SYDVKM. The full variable domain, in which reference TRBV28 and TRBJ1-4 provide the parts outside the CDR3, is DVKVTQSSRYLVKRTGEKVFLECVQDMDHENMFWYRQDPGLGLRLIYFSYDVKMKEKGDIPEGYSVSREKKERFSLILESASTNQTSMYLCASSLFRLEKLFFGSGTQLSVL.